The rows below give T cell receptor beta chains drawn from one sample of a study of early T cells in non-severe SARS-CoV-2 infection. Each CDR3 protein is one row after TCRdb ran MiXCR on the 5' RACE reads. The table lists roughly 80,000 distinct CDR3 sequences, roughly a sixth of them singletons. The sample was whole blood. The receptor source for this set is an adult who was a healthcare worker with PCR-confirmed SARS-CoV-2 infection or an uninfected control (not recorded which). CDR3s include the opening cysteine and the closing phenylalanine or tryptophan. D genes are given only for firm matches. Clone size is shown for a subset of rows, as once, few, many or a class of expanded clone.

v_gene	j_gene	abundance	len	d_gene	CDR3aa	CDR3nt
TRBV11-2	TRBJ2-5	many	11	-	CASSFQETQYF	TGTGCCAGCAGCTTCCAAGAGACCCAGTACTTC
TRBV7-2	TRBJ2-1	-	12	-	CASSPYVAEQFF	TGTGCCAGCAGCCCCTATGTGGCGGAGCAGTTCTTC
TRBV9	TRBJ1-3	-	17	-	CASSASFEDSSGNTIYF	TGTGCCAGCAGCGCCAGTTTTGAGGATAGCTCTGGAAACACCATATATTTT
TRBV7-9	TRBJ2-1	-	15	-	CASSSRARNYNEQFF	TGTGCCAGCAGCTCCCGGGCCCGGAATTACAATGAGCAGTTCTTC
TRBV14	TRBJ2-3	-	14	-	CASSRRGTMDTQYF	TGTGCCAGCAGTCGGAGGGGGACGATGGATACGCAGTATTTT
TRBV20-1	TRBJ2-1	many	15	-	CSARISGGAYNEQFF	TGCAGTGCTAGAATATCCGGGGGCGCGTACAATGAGCAGTTCTTC
TRBV5-1	TRBJ2-5	many	13	-	CASSPELQETQYF	TGCGCCAGCAGCCCAGAGTTGCAAGAGACCCAGTACTTC
TRBV18	TRBJ2-7	-	16	-	CASSRGRGRETYEQYF	TGTGCCAGCTCACGTGGTAGGGGACGCGAAACCTACGAGCAGTACTTC
TRBV11-1	TRBJ1-4	few	14	-	CASSLGNLNEKLFF	TGTGCCAGCAGCTTGGGAAACCTTAATGAAAAACTGTTTTTT
TRBV5-1	TRBJ2-3	-	14	TRBD2	CASSWSGVQDTQYF	TGCGCCAGCAGCTGGAGCGGGGTCCAAGATACGCAGTATTTT
TRBV18	TRBJ2-5	-	15	-	CASSPGSGRGKTQYF	TGTGCCAGCTCACCAGGGAGTGGACGGGGGAAGACCCAGTACTTC
TRBV13	TRBJ2-4	once	16	-	CASSTPWGVDKNIQYF	TGTGCCAGCAGCACCCCGTGGGGCGTTGACAAAAACATTCAGTACTTC
TRBV18	TRBJ1-1	-	15	-	CASSPQGGGDTEAFF	TGTGCCAGCTCACCACAGGGAGGTGGGGACACTGAAGCTTTCTTT
TRBV27	TRBJ2-7	-	16	TRBD2	CASSLYPSGSSYEQYF	TGTGCCAGCAGTTTATATCCTAGCGGGAGCTCCTACGAGCAGTACTTC
TRBV5-1	TRBJ2-5	-	12	-	CASSIGGETQYF	TGCGCCAGCAGCATTGGAGGGGAGACCCAGTACTTC
TRBV7-2	TRBJ2-2	-	16	-	CASRPSDVANTGELFF	TGTGCCAGCAGGCCGTCTGACGTGGCGAACACCGGGGAGCTGTTTTTT
TRBV29-1	TRBJ2-7	few	12	-	CSATGTGQPTYF	TGCAGCGCCACCGGGACGGGACAACCAACATACTTC
TRBV6-1	TRBJ2-7	many	14	TRBD1	CASRTGQGSYEQYF	TGTGCCAGCAGAACCGGACAGGGCTCCTACGAGCAGTACTTC
TRBV5-4	TRBJ2-2	many	16	TRBD1	CASSQGQGRYTGELFF	TGTGCCAGCAGCCAGGGACAGGGGAGATACACCGGGGAGCTGTTTTTT
TRBV29-1	TRBJ1-1	few	11	-	CSGGMNTEAFF	TGCAGCGGAGGAATGAACACTGAAGCTTTCTTT
TRBV28	TRBJ1-3	-	12	-	CASSLTENTIYF	TGTGCCAGCAGTTTAACGGAAAACACCATATATTTT
TRBV3-1	TRBJ2-5	few	14	-	CASRGHGGQETQYF	TGTGCCAGCAGGGGACACGGGGGGCAAGAGACCCAGTACTTC
TRBV7-2	TRBJ2-3	many	13	-	CASSLMHTDTQYF	TGTGCCAGCAGCTTAATGCACACAGATACGCAGTATTTT
TRBV20-1	TRBJ2-2	-	11	TRBD1	CSAQRQGALFF	TGCAGTGCCCAGCGACAGGGTGCGCTGTTTTTT